This entry lists 9 T cell receptor beta chains sequenced from one sample in a study of blood T cell repertoires in COVID-19. Produced via immunoSEQ multiplex PCR; TCRdb's table is partial and in-frame only. The table has a few hundred thousand clones, approximately 84% seen once. The source material was peripheral blood. Receptors were obtained from a young woman who had recovered from COVID-19.

V is TRBV9 and J is TRBJ1-1; 8 nucleotides align to TRBD1. With 3 bases clipped from V and 5 bases from J, the junction kept 6 bases outside the gene matches. This CDR3 has 14 amino acids. CDR1 and CDR2 (germline): SGDLS, YYNGEE. CDR3 protein: CASSDDRGRTEAFF. The CDR3 bases are TGTGCCAGCAGCGATGACAGGGGAAGAACTGAAGCTTTCTTT.

This clone has only one observation. This sequence joins TRBV2 and TRBJ2-1; 12 bases line up with TRBD2. Germline V gives CDR1 SNHLY, CDR2 FYNNEI. V lost 6 bases and J lost 16; bases outside the gene matches: 16. This CDR3 has 15 amino acids. CDR3 loop: CASRAPTSGRIRLFF. The CDR3 DNA is TGTGCCAGCAGGGCCCCGACTAGCGGGAGAATTCGTCTTTTCTTC. The whole variable domain, filled in from reference TRBV2 and TRBJ2-1, reads EPEVTQTPSHQVTQMGQEVILRCVPISNHLYFYWYRQILGQKVEFLVSFYNNEISEKSEIFDDQFSVERPDGSNFTLKIRSTKLEDSAMYFCASRAPTSGRIRLFFGPGTRLTVL.

J is TRBJ1-5 and V is TRBV5-1; the D is unclear. This CDR3 spans 13 amino acids. Looked up from germline, CDR1 is SGHRS and CDR2 is YFSETQ. The V end was cut by 7 bases, the J end by 6 bases, with 14 bases between. In DNA form, the CDR3 reads TGCGCCAGCTCTCCCGCTGAGGGTCAGCCCCAGCATTTT. Translating it yields CASSPAEGQPQHF.

The V and J genes are TRBV28 and TRBJ1-5; D is ambiguous. V lost 8 bases to trimming and J lost 3 bases, with 14 bases between them. The CDR3 totals 14 residues. CDR1 and CDR2 from the germline V gene are MDHEN and SYDVKM. The CDR3 DNA is TGTGCCAGCCAAATCGACATAGTCAATCAGCCCCAGCATTTT. It translates to CASQIDIVNQPQHF.

This rearrangement joins TRBV24-1 to TRBJ1-2, with 7 bases identical to TRBD1. Per germline, CDR1 KGHDR and CDR2 SFDVKD. V lost 2 bases, J lost 2 bases, and 13 bases stayed unmatched. This CDR3 spans 18 amino acids. The DNA for the CDR3 is TGTGCCACCAGTGATTCATCCGACAGGGAGATTCCCAACTATGGCTACACCTTC. Translating gives CATSDSSDREIPNYGYTF.

The V gene is TRBV28, the J gene TRBJ1-5, with TRBD1 matching 8 bases. Germline V lookup: CDR1 MDHEN, CDR2 SYDVKM. This CDR3 has 14 residues. The J segment lost 5 bases and the V segment lost 7 bases, leaving 7 bases of the junction unmatched. The CDR3 protein is CASKSGGAHQPQHF. The CDR3, as DNA: TGTGCCAGCAAGTCAGGGGGCGCCCATCAGCCCCAGCATTTT. Based on the CDR3 plus reference TRBV28 and TRBJ1-5, the full variable domain is DVKVTQSSRYLVKRTGEKVFLECVQDMDHENMFWYRQDPGLGLRLIYFSYDVKMKEKGDIPEGYSVSREKKERFSLILESASTNQTSMYLCASKSGGAHQPQHFGDGTRLSIL.

The V gene is TRBV28, the J gene TRBJ1-1, with D perhaps matching TRBD1 (6 bases). The CDR3 consists of 13 residues. Looked up from germline, CDR1 is MDHEN and CDR2 is SYDVKM. Trimming stripped 2 bases from V and 10 bases from J, with 14 bases between. CDR3 sequence reads: CASSLMAGEGAFF. The CDR3 nucleotides are TGTGCCAGCAGTTTAATGGCAGGGGAGGGAGCTTTCTTT.

The chain carries TRBV19 and TRBJ1-5; tentatively, D is TRBD1 (6 bases). Germline V gives CDR1 LNHDA, CDR2 SQIVND (reference sequence). This CDR3 has 14 amino acids. V was shortened by 6 bases and J by 5 bases, with 14 bases between the two germline ends. The CDR3 loop reads CASRVIQGDQPQHF. Written as DNA, the CDR3 is TGTGCCAGTAGGGTAATACAGGGAGATCAGCCCCAGCATTTT.

This sequence joins TRBV7-8 and TRBJ1-5; 11 bases map to TRBD1. Per the germline V gene, CDR1 is SGHVS and CDR2 is FQNEAQ. With 8 bases clipped from V and 1 base from J, the junction kept 13 bases outside the gene matches. The CDR3 extends over 18 amino acids. The CDR3 here is CASPPWTGGGKSNQPQHF. The CDR3 nucleotides read TGTGCCAGCCCCCCTTGGACAGGGGGCGGGAAAAGCAATCAGCCCCAGCATTTT.